The 16 T cell receptor beta chains in this list originate from one sample, sequenced in a study of control samples from healthy donors and cancer patients. Assay used: immunoSEQ multiplex PCR; TCRdb lists only in-frame clones, some missing. The table has some 150,000 clones, under 95% seen once. Sequenced input: blood. The receptors derive from a man aged 18 to 29 in good health.

The CDR3, as DNA: TGTGCCAGCAGCCGATCCACCCGATCCTCTGGAAACACCATATATTTT. Protein sequence: CASSRSTRSSGNTIYF. This chain connects TRBV6-6 to TRBJ1-3; D not certain. Deletions cut 6 bases from V and 0 bases from J, with 15 bases between. The germline V gene encodes CDR1 MNHNY and CDR2 SVGAGI (reference sequence). CDR3 length: 16 residues.

The chain has TRBV4-3 and TRBJ1-2; TRBD1 might be the D (5 bases). This CDR3 comprises 15 residues. Germline V gene sequence: CDR1 LGHNA, CDR2 YSLEER. Trimming left V 1 base short and J 8 bases short, with 17 bases between. The CDR3 loop reads CASSQGSGHLYGYTF. The CDR3 bases are TGCGCCAGCAGCCAAGGTTCCGGACACCTATACGGCTACACCTTC.

V gene TRBV7-9 combines with J gene TRBJ1-2; D unresolved. Germline CDR1 is SEHNR and CDR2 is FQNEAQ (reference sequence). V lost 11 bases to trimming and J lost 6 bases, with 13 bases between them. The CDR3 totals 11 residues. CDR3 DNA: TGTGCCGCGAACAGTCTGAATGGCTACACCTTC. Residues: CAANSLNGYTF.

This clone was picked up one time. The chain links TRBV19 to TRBJ2-7; 8 positions agree with TRBD1. In germline, CDR1 is LNHDA, CDR2 SQIVND (reference sequence). The CDR3 extends over 13 amino acids. J gave up 7 bases and V 6 bases, and 8 bases lay outside the gene matches. The CDR3 is CASRAPGTGEQYF. CDR3 in DNA: TGTGCCAGTAGGGCTCCGGGGACAGGAGAGCAGTACTTC.

This sequence joins TRBV2 and TRBJ2-3; D unresolved. Deletions cut 6 bases from V and 5 bases from J, with 9 bases between. The CDR3 spans 12 residues. CDR1 and CDR2 from the germline V gene are SNHLY and FYNNEI. CDR3 in amino acids: CASRRLVDTQYF. CDR3 sequence (DNA): TGTGCCAGCAGAAGACTCGTAGATACGCAGTATTTT. The full variable domain, its missing parts supplied by reference TRBV2 and TRBJ2-3, is EPEVTQTPSHQVTQMGQEVILRCVPISNHLYFYWYRQILGQKVEFLVSFYNNEISEKSEIFDDQFSVERPDGSNFTLKIRSTKLEDSAMYFCASRRLVDTQYFGPGTRLTVL.

There are a few counts of this clone. The chain combines TRBV12-3 or TRBV12-4 with TRBJ1-1; the match to TRBD1 covers 7 bases. The CDR3 has 11 amino acids. V gave up 7 bases and J gave up 8 bases; unmatched junction bases: 4. For the CDR3, the DNA is TGTGCCAGCACACTGACAGGGGAAGCTTTCTTT. This sequence encodes CASTLTGEAFF.

The rearrangement joins TRBV7-6 to TRBJ2-2, with 9 bases identical to TRBD2. The germline V gene has CDR1 SGHVS and CDR2 FNYEAQ. V trimming: 4 bases; J trimming: 6 bases; junction bases outside the gene matches: 9. CDR3 length: 16 residues. The CDR3 DNA sequence: TGTGCCAGCAGCTCTGCGGGGGGGATAAAGGCCGGGGAGCTGTTTTTT. Its protein product is CASSSAGGIKAGELFF.

This clone was seen just once. The chain joins TRBV29-1 to TRBJ1-2; D ambiguous. In germline, CDR1 is SQVTM, CDR2 ANQGSEA. The CDR3 consists of 13 residues. V was shortened by 3 bases and J by 0 bases, with 8 bases between the two germline ends. CDR3 bases: TGCAGCGTTGATGAGGGAACTAACTATGGCTACACCTTC. This codes for CSVDEGTNYGYTF.

This clone appeared a single time. The chain joins TRBV5-4 to TRBJ1-6; D gene uncertain. The CDR3 is 14 amino acids. V was trimmed by 2 bases and J by 5 bases, leaving 8 bases between them. Germline V gene data show CDR1 as SGHNT and CDR2 as YYREEE (reference sequence). The chain's CDR3 is CASSLGRDNSPLHF. CDR3 nucleotide sequence: TGTGCCAGCAGCTTAGGGAGGGATAATTCACCCCTCCACTTT.

The chain recombines TRBV7-3 with TRBJ1-1; D perhaps matches TRBD1 (5 bases). Germline CDR1 and CDR2: SGHTA and FQGTGA. V shed 4 bases and J shed 1 base, with 10 bases lying between them. The CDR3 runs to 14 residues. CDR3 loop: CASSSTGTNTEAFF. For the CDR3, the DNA is TGTGCCAGCAGCTCAACCGGGACGAACACTGAAGCTTTCTTT.

This chain joins TRBV6-1 and TRBJ1-2, with unresolved D. The germline V gene has CDR1 MNHNS and CDR2 SASEGT. With 3 bases removed from V and 5 bases from J, the gap between germline ends came to 4 bases. The CDR3 has 11 amino acids. This chain's CDR3 is CASSEVYGYTF. DNA for the CDR3: TGTGCCAGCAGTGAGGTGTATGGCTACACCTTC.

The rearrangement uses TRBV6-1 and TRBJ1-5, with D maybe TRBD1 (6 bases). V was cut by 4 bases and J by 0 bases, with 19 bases left in between. Germline V gives CDR1 MNHNS, CDR2 SASEGT. CDR3 length: 18 residues. CDR3 nucleotide sequence: TGTGCCAGCAGTGCGGACAGCGCCTTTCTTTATAGCAATCAGCCCCAGCATTTT. It translates to CASSADSAFLYSNQPQHF.

The count of this clone is one. The chain carries TRBV7-9 and TRBJ2-5; D unclear. The CDR3 covers 13 residues. CDR1 SEHNR and CDR2 FQNEAQ come from the germline V gene (reference sequence). The ends were cut back, 0 bases at V and 5 bases at J, with 7 bases in the middle. CDR3 sequence: CASSLATGETQYF. The DNA of the CDR3 is TGTGCCAGCAGCTTAGCGACCGGGGAGACCCAGTACTTC. Full variable domain (rest looked up from reference TRBV7-9 and TRBJ2-5): DTGVSQNPRHKITKRGQNVTFRCDPISEHNRLYWYRQTLGQGPEFLTYFQNEAQLEKSRLLSDRFSAERPKGSFSTLEIQRTEQGDSAMYLCASSLATGETQYFGPGTRLLVL.

V gene TRBV5-5 combines with J gene TRBJ1-4; unclear D gene. The germline CDR1 and CDR2 sequences are SGHKS and YYEKEE (reference sequence). This CDR3 has 13 residues. V lost 5 bases, J lost 6 bases, and 11 bases lay in between. The CDR3 nucleotides are TGTGCCAGCAGGAGAGGGTTTGATGAAAAACTGTTTTTT. It yields the protein CASRRGFDEKLFF.

The V gene is TRBV5-1, the J gene TRBJ1-2; tentatively, D is TRBD1 (6 bases). Per the germline V gene, CDR1 is SGHRS and CDR2 is YFSETQ. Trimming stripped 0 bases from V and 6 bases from J, with 9 bases between. The CDR3 runs to 13 residues. CDR3 region: CASSLGRGDGYTF. CDR3 nucleotide sequence: TGCGCCAGCAGCTTGGGCAGGGGTGATGGCTACACCTTC.

This sequence joins TRBV4-1 and TRBJ2-7; perhaps TRBD1 as D (5 bases). Trimming took off 1 base at V and 1 base at J, with 8 bases between the two ends. CDR3 length: 14 residues. Germline V gene data show CDR1 as MGHRA and CDR2 as YSYEKL. CDR3 in amino acids: CASSQGSGSYEQYF. The CDR3 coding sequence is TGCGCCAGCAGCCAAGGGTCAGGGTCCTACGAGCAGTACTTC.